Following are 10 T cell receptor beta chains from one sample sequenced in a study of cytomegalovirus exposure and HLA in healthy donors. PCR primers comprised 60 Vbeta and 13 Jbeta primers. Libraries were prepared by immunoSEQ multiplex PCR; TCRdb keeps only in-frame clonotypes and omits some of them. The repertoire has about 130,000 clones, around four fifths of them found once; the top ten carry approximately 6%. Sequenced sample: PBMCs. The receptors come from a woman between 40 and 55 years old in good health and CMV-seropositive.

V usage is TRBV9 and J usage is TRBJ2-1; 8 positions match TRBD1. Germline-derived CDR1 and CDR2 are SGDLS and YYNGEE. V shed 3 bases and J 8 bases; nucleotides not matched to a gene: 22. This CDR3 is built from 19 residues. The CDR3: CASSDSIRGVQGVKDEQFF. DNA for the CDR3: TGTGCCAGCAGCGATAGTATCAGAGGGGTACAGGGGGTCAAGGATGAGCAGTTCTTC.

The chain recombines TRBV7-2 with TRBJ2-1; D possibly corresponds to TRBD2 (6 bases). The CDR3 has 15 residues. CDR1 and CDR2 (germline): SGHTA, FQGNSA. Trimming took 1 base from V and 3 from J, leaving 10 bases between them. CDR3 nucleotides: TGTGCCAGCAGCTTAGGAGTGGGGGGCTACAATGAGCAGTTCTTC. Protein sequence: CASSLGVGGYNEQFF.

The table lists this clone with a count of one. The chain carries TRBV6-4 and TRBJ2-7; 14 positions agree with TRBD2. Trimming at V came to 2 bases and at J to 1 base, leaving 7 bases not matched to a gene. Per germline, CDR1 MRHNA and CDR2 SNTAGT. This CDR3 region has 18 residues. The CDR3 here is CASSDRLAGGPKSYEQYF. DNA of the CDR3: TGTGCCAGCAGTGACCGACTAGCGGGAGGGCCCAAATCCTACGAGCAGTACTTC.

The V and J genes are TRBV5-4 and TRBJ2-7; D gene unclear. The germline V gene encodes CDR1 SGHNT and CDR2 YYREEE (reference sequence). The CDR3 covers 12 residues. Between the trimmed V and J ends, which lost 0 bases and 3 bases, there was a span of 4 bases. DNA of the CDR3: TGTGCCAGCAGCTTGGAATACTACGAGCAGTACTTC. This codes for CASSLEYYEQYF.

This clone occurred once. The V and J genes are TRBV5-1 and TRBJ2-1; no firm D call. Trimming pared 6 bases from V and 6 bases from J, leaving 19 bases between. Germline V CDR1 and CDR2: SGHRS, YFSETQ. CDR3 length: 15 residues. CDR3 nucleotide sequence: TGCGCCAGCACCCCCGTAAGCACTCGTCTCAATGAGCAGTTCTTC. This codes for CASTPVSTRLNEQFF.

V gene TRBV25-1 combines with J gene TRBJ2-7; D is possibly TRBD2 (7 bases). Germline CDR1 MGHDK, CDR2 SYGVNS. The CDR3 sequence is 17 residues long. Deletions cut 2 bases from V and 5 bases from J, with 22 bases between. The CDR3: CASSEPAGASTSHEQYF. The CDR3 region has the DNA TGTGCCAGCAGTGAACCCGCGGGGGCGTCGACCAGCCACGAGCAGTACTTC.

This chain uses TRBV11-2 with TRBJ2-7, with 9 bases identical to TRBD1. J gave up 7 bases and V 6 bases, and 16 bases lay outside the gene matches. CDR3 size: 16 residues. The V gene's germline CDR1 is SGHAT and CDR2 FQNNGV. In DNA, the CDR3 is TGTGCCAGCAGGTTCGCCCTCGTACAGGGGGCGTTTGAGCAGTACTTC. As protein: CASRFALVQGAFEQYF.

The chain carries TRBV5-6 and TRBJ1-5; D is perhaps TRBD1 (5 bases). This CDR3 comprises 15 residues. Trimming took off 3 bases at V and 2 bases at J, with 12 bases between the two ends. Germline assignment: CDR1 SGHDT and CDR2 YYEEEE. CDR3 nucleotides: TGTGCCAGCAGCTACGGGGGGACTGGCAATCAGCCCCAGCATTTT. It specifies CASSYGGTGNQPQHF.

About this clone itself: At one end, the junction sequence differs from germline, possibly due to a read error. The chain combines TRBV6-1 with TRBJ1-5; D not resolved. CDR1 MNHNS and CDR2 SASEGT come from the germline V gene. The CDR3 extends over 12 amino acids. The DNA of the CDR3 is TGTGCCAGCAGAGGAGGAGCCGGGGTTTGGAATTTT. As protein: CASRGGAGVWNF.

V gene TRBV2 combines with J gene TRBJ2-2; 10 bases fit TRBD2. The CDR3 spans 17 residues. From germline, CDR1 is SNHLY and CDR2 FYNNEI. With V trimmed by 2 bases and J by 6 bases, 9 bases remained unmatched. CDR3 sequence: CASSERGSGGAAGELFF. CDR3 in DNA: TGTGCCAGCAGTGAACGTGGGAGCGGGGGGGCTGCCGGGGAGCTGTTTTTT.